Listed below are T cell receptor beta chains from one sample, sequenced in a study of blood T cell repertoires in COVID-19. The method was immunoSEQ multiplex PCR; TCRdb's version includes in-frame clones alone and lacks a portion of them. This table holds about 150,000 clones, around nine tenths found once. Sequencing was done on a sample of peripheral blood. These receptors originate from a woman aged 50 to 65 with active or convalescent COVID-19. Both conserved end residues are part of each CDR3. The order of the fields is clone size, V gene, J gene, CDR3 length, D gene, CDR3 DNA, CDR3 protein. The D gene is left open where the match is weak. The size entry is marked missing in some rows and otherwise reads once, few, many or a size class.

NA	TRBV10-1	TRBJ2-1	17	NA	TGCGCCAGCAGTGAGGCACAGACTAGTTCAGTGGGGAATGAGCAGTTCTTC	CASSEAQTSSVGNEQFF
NA	TRBV30	TRBJ2-3	12	NA	TGTGCCTGGAGTCAAAGAACTGATACGCAGTATTTT	CAWSQRTDTQYF
NA	TRBV20-1	TRBJ1-5	14	NA	TGCAGTGCTAGTAGGCAGGGAAGCAATCAGCCCCAGCATTTT	CSASRQGSNQPQHF
NA	TRBV6-5	TRBJ1-1	15	NA	TGTGCCAGCAGTTCCCCAGCCTCAGAGGACACTGAAGCTTTCTTT	CASSSPASEDTEAFF
NA	TRBV4-1	TRBJ2-7	14	NA	TGCGCCAGCAGCCAAGTTGCGGATACCTACGAGCAGTACTTC	CASSQVADTYEQYF
NA	TRBV30	TRBJ1-2	13	NA	TGTGCCTGGAGGGACAGCCAAAACTATGGCTACACCTTC	CAWRDSQNYGYTF
NA	TRBV7-2	TRBJ1-3	15	NA	TGTGCCAGCAGCCTTGGACTGTTCTCTGGAAACACCATATATTTT	CASSLGLFSGNTIYF
NA	TRBV6-5	TRBJ1-2	14	NA	TGTGCCAGCAGTTACTCGCAGGGGAACTATGGCTACACCTTC	CASSYSQGNYGYTF
NA	TRBV5-4	TRBJ2-7	13	NA	TGTGCCAGCAGCTTTACGCAGGGCTACGAGCAGTACTTC	CASSFTQGYEQYF
NA	TRBV10-3	TRBJ2-3	12	TRBD1	TGTGCCGGACAGGGGAGCACAGATACGCAGTATTTT	CAGQGSTDTQYF
NA	TRBV4-3	TRBJ1-2	14	TRBD1	TGCGCCAGCAGCCACACGGACAGGGGCGATGGCTACACCTTC	CASSHTDRGDGYTF
few	TRBV28	TRBJ1-3	15	TRBD1	TGTGCCAGCAGTCCGGACAGGCTTTCTGGAAACACCATATATTTT	CASSPDRLSGNTIYF
NA	TRBV6-2/TRBV6-3	TRBJ1-1	11	TRBD1	TGTGCCAGCAGCCAGGGGGCAGAAGCTTTCTTT	CASSQGAEAFF
few	TRBV2	TRBJ1-5	15	TRBD1	TGTGCCAGCAGCCTAGACAGGGGCTCAAATCAGCCCCAGCATTTT	CASSLDRGSNQPQHF
NA	TRBV5-1	TRBJ2-2	15	NA	TGCGCCAGCAGCCCGGGCAGGGTCAGCACCGGGGAGCTGTTTTTT	CASSPGRVSTGELFF
NA	TRBV27	TRBJ1-1	14	TRBD1	TGTGCCAGCAGCCCGGGACAGAGGAACACTGAAGCTTTCTTT	CASSPGQRNTEAFF
NA	TRBV2	TRBJ2-4	14	NA	TGTGCCAGCAGTGAAAAGGTTTTGAGGGACATTCAGTACTTC	CASSEKVLRDIQYF
NA	TRBV5-6	TRBJ2-4	15	TRBD1	TGTGCCAGCAGCTTGCCAGCGACAGGGAAAAACATTCAGTACTTC	CASSLPATGKNIQYF
NA	TRBV28	TRBJ1-2	10	NA	TGTGCCAGCGGCTCCTATGGCTACACCTTC	CASGSYGYTF
few	TRBV19	TRBJ1-5	15	NA	TGTGCCAGTAGTATAGGTTCTCTTGGCAATCAGCCCCAGCATTTT	CASSIGSLGNQPQHF
NA	TRBV7-3	TRBJ2-1	18	TRBD2	TGTGCCAGCAGCTTACTTACTAGCGGGGTAGGGAGACGCAATGAGCAGTTCTTC	CASSLLTSGVGRRNEQFF
NA	TRBV5-1	TRBJ2-3	16	NA	TGCGCCAGCAGTACCCCGATTGGGAGCATCACAGATACGCAGTATTTT	CASSTPIGSITDTQYF
NA	TRBV6-5	TRBJ2-7	16	TRBD2	TGTGCCAGCAGTTACGGGGGCGCGGGAGGCTCCTACGAGCAGTACTTC	CASSYGGAGGSYEQYF
NA	TRBV19	TRBJ1-2	14	TRBD1	TGTGCCAGTAGTATACCGACAGGGGGCTATGGCTACACCTTC	CASSIPTGGYGYTF
NA	TRBV5-1	TRBJ2-2	15	NA	TGCGCCAGCAGAGGGGCGACGGGGAACACCGGGGAGCTGTTTTTT	CASRGATGNTGELFF
once	TRBV5-1	TRBJ2-7	15	NA	TGCGCCAGCAGCTTGGAGTCACAGGGAATCTCCGAGCAGTACTTC	CASSLESQGISEQYF
NA	TRBV18	TRBJ1-1	15	NA	TGTGCCAGCTCACCATTCAGGGATTCCGACACTGAAGCTTTCTTT	CASSPFRDSDTEAFF
NA	TRBV6-5	TRBJ1-1	12	NA	TGTGCCAGCAGCCCCTGGACAACCGAAGCTTTCTTT	CASSPWTTEAFF
NA	TRBV7-2	TRBJ1-4	14	TRBD1	TGTGCCAGCAGGCCGGGACAGGTTAATGAAAAACTGTTTTTT	CASRPGQVNEKLFF
NA	TRBV19	TRBJ2-3	15	NA	TGTGCCAGTAGTATAGGCGGGGTCGATACAGATACGCAGTATTTT	CASSIGGVDTDTQYF
NA	TRBV27	TRBJ1-1	12	TRBD1	TGTGCCAGCAGTTCACAACAGGGGAGGGCTTTCTTT	CASSSQQGRAFF
few	TRBV27	TRBJ1-2	17	NA	TGTGCCAGCACCGGGGGGGGGCGACAATCACATAACTATGGCTACACCTTC	CASTGGGRQSHNYGYTF
once	TRBV5-1	TRBJ2-1	13	TRBD2	TGCGCCAGCAGGGGGGAGGGGTACAATGAGCAGTTCTTC	CASRGEGYNEQFF
NA	TRBV19	TRBJ1-1	12	NA	TGTGCCAGTAGGGGCCTCCACCCTGAAGCTTTCTTT	CASRGLHPEAFF
NA	TRBV6-5	TRBJ1-3	15	NA	TGTGCCAGCAGATTGACAGGAAACTCTGGAAACACCATATATTTT	CASRLTGNSGNTIYF
NA	TRBV4-3	TRBJ1-1	17	TRBD1	TGCGCCAGCAGCCAAGATCCCTCACAGGGGGGATACACTGAAGCTTTCTTT	CASSQDPSQGGYTEAFF
NA	TRBV30	TRBJ1-4	13	NA	TGTGCCTGGAGTCCGGGACTCTTAGAAAAACTGTTTTTT	CAWSPGLLEKLFF
once	TRBV7-2	TRBJ1-2	13	NA	TGTGCCAGCAGCCCATACGGGAACTATGGCTACACCTTC	CASSPYGNYGYTF
NA	TRBV29-1	TRBJ2-3	13	NA	TGCAGCGCCGTTGTGACTAGGGGAGATACGCAGTATTTT	CSAVVTRGDTQYF
NA	TRBV2	TRBJ1-1	15	NA	TGTGCCAGCAGTAAAGACAGGATGATAAACACTGAAGCTTTCTTT	CASSKDRMINTEAFF
NA	TRBV24-1	TRBJ1-2	15	TRBD1	TGTGCCACCAGTGATCCCGGGACAGGCAACTATGGCTACACCTTC	CATSDPGTGNYGYTF
NA	TRBV6-5	TRBJ2-1	15	TRBD1	TGTGCCAGCAGTACTCGACAGGGCGCGTACAATGAGCAGTTCTTC	CASSTRQGAYNEQFF
NA	TRBV15	TRBJ1-3	15	NA	TGTGCCACCAGCAGAGATCGCGGCTCTGGAAACACCATATATTTT	CATSRDRGSGNTIYF
NA	TRBV7-3	TRBJ2-2	16	TRBD2	TGTGCCAGCAGTTTAAAGCGGGAAGCGCCGCCCGGGGAGCTGTTTTTT	CASSLKREAPPGELFF
NA	TRBV27	TRBJ1-6	13	NA	TGTGCCAGCACCCTCGGGGGGGGGTGGCCCCTCCACTTT	CASTLGGGWPLHF
NA	TRBV4-1	TRBJ1-4	14	TRBD1	TGCGCCAGCAGCCTGACCAGGGGGCACGAAAAACTGTTTTTT	CASSLTRGHEKLFF
NA	TRBV18	TRBJ2-1	14	NA	TGTGCCAGCTCACCAGGGGCCTCCTACAATGAGCAGTTCTTC	CASSPGASYNEQFF
NA	TRBV6-4	TRBJ1-2	14	TRBD1	TGTGCCAGCAGCCCGGGACAGAATAACTATGGCTACACCTTC	CASSPGQNNYGYTF
NA	TRBV20-1	TRBJ2-3	14	NA	TGCAGTGCTAGTCCCAGCGTGGGCACAGATACGCAGTATTTT	CSASPSVGTDTQYF
NA	TRBV6-6	TRBJ2-3	15	TRBD1	TGTGCCAGCAGTACCTCGGGACAGAGAACAGATACGCAGTATTTT	CASSTSGQRTDTQYF
NA	TRBV7-2	TRBJ2-5	13	NA	TGTGCCAGCAGCTTCACACAGCAAGAGACCCAGTACTTC	CASSFTQQETQYF
NA	TRBV6-5	TRBJ2-1	15	NA	TGTGCCAGCATTCTACAGGGCATTGGTGACAATGAGCAGTTCTTC	CASILQGIGDNEQFF
NA	TRBV11-2	TRBJ1-2	15	NA	TGTGCCAGCAGCTTAGCTCTTGGGGACTGGGATGGCTACACCTTC	CASSLALGDWDGYTF
NA	TRBV7-9	TRBJ2-7	13	NA	TGTGCCAGCAGCTTCAGGGGACCCTACGAGCAGTACTTC	CASSFRGPYEQYF
NA	TRBV6-2/TRBV6-3	TRBJ2-1	16	NA	TGTGCCAGCAGTTACGTCTGGGGGGAAGGGGACAATGAGCAGTTCTTC	CASSYVWGEGDNEQFF
NA	TRBV5-8	TRBJ2-1	18	TRBD1	TGTGCCAGCAGCTCGAGTCGGGGGACAGGTCTAACCTACAATGAGCAGTTCTTC	CASSSSRGTGLTYNEQFF
NA	TRBV7-2	TRBJ1-3	15	NA	TGTGCCAGCAGCTTACAGTCAGGGTCTGGAAACACCATATATTTT	CASSLQSGSGNTIYF